This T cell receptor beta chain was observed in a study of T cell changes during pregnancy in multiple sclerosis. Trimming left V 1 base short and J 1 base short, with 6 bases between. CDR3 length: 14 amino acids. CDR1 and CDR2 (germline): SGHNT, YYREEE (reference sequence). Repertoires were generated with immunoSEQ multiplex PCR, while TCRdb's copy carries only in-frame clones and drops some. This table has 100,000 to 110,000 clones, 92% appearing once. This chain joins TRBV5-4 and TRBJ1-3, with a weak D call TRBD1 (5 bases). The material was peripheral blood, obtained after pregnancy. This TCR came from a female donor with multiple sclerosis, enrolled in a pregnancy study. CDR3 amino acids: CASSLQGSGNTIYF. The CDR3 DNA follows: TGTGCCAGCAGCTTGCAGGGTTCTGGAAACACCATATATTTT.